This T cell receptor beta chain emerged from a study of blood T cell repertoires in COVID-19. The overall study: There were acute and convalescent COVID-19 samples, and they came from the United States, Italy and Spain. Nucleic acid was either cDNA or gDNA, and it came from T cells, B-cell-depleted T cells, or PBMCs.

Some clones are missing from TCRdb's copy, which holds only in-frame ones; the method was immunoSEQ multiplex PCR. The table shows 150,000 to 200,000 clones, with approximately 93% occurring only once. Source material: peripheral blood. The TCR comes from an older woman with COVID-19, enrolled during active disease.

CDR3 residues: CASSLAPTGNSGNTIYF. CDR3 nucleotide sequence: TGTGCCAGCAGCTTAGCACCAACAGGGAACTCTGGAAACACCATATATTTT. The chain joins TRBV7-9 to TRBJ1-3; D possibly corresponds to TRBD1 (6 bases). The CDR3 spans 17 residues. V dropped 0 bases and J dropped 0 bases, with 12 bases sitting between them. From germline, CDR1 is SEHNR and CDR2 FQNEAQ (reference sequence).